The source of this T cell receptor (beta chain) is a study of beta chain features in type 1 diabetes (dated by TCRdb to 2017 to 2018). About the full investigation: Mean age, gender distribution, total cell number and subset yield were not different between patients and healthy donors. A total of approximately 110,000,000 sorted cells were examined across all samples, and a strong correlation was observed between cell number per subset and RNA yield. The study compared TCRB repertoires of sorted circulating CD4+ T cell subsets between recently diagnosed type 1 diabetes patients and matched healthy donors. Regulatory and stem cell-like memory subsets were obtained from only 8 patients and roughly 8 healthy donors, while naive and central memory subsets were obtained from all 28 donors.

The CDR3, from cysteine to phenylalanine, totals 15 residues. Of all the DNA, just the CDR3 is kept, 45 bases in frame from base 1. The junction shows trimming of 4 bases on V and 5 bases on J, and the gene matches do not reach 8 bases of it. CDR1 and CDR2, looked up from the germline V gene, are SGHRS and YFSETQ. A single peripheral blood draw of approximately 0.11 L on average was collected from each donor into heparinised tubes. Using a panel that included CD45RO, CCR7, CD25, CD127, CD95 and CD27, naive, central memory, regulatory and stem cell-like memory CD4+ T cells were sorted on a BD FACSAria II. Purity was above 98% for every sorted population. PBMCs were isolated right away by Lymphoprep density gradient centrifugation and were stained directly, without culture. So that batch effects would be minimized, each experiment stained and sorted samples in pairs, pairing one healthy donor with one patient.

Results and caveats for the whole study, not just this receptor: Shorter templates might have been favored by PCR, but patient and control samples were amplified and corrected together, so both groups would have been affected equally by any skew. Because cDNA was sequenced instead of genomic DNA, activated cells with high expression could be over-represented, although the groups did not differ in activation or CD3 levels. Naive, central memory and regulatory TCRB repertoires appeared to be more alike among patients than among healthy donors. Because small numbers of individuals were included in the HLA sub-analyses, any influence of HLA type on TCRB rearrangement was left unresolved. In all four CD4+ subsets, TCRB CDR3 length was moderately but significantly shorter in type 1 diabetes patients. Fewer insertions and more nucleotide deletions at VDJ recombination sites were observed in patients with type 1 diabetes, implying thymic rearrangement abnormalities.

Remarks on this clone: Its antigen is still unknown. Base quality data are lacking; no much larger clone is found one base away.

The High Capacity cDNA Reverse Transcription Kit was used to reverse transcribe all of the isolated RNA, meaning that expressed TCRB transcripts were what got sequenced. Deep immunoSEQ sequencing was applied to naive, central memory and regulatory T cell samples, giving an average of around 4 million total reads per sample. Sorted cells were lysed in RLT buffer and RNA was extracted with DNase-treated RNeasy Micro or Mini kits, depending on cell number. To prevent cross-contamination, each cell subset was processed individually, whereas patient and healthy donor samples were processed jointly. The immunoSEQ multiplex PCR was used to amplify TCRB sequences from cDNA, generating 87-bp fragments that spanned the CDR3 region. Sequencing of the amplicons was done on the Illumina HiSeq platform. The study's own analysis went as follows. Synthetic template baselines were used to correct PCR bias computationally, reads within Hamming distance 2 were collapsed together, and singletons that could not be merged were discarded. Reads were aligned to IMGT to assign V, D and J genes, CDR3 length, and insertions or deletions at six rearrangement sites. Within each subset, clonotype counts were normalized to sorted cell number, after which true diversity and Gini coefficients were computed with the tcR R package. The overlap coefficient, calculated on TCRB nucleotide sequences, was used to quantify repertoire sharing. Out-of-frame TCRB sequences from naive cells were analyzed as a proxy for the pre-selection repertoire. TCRdb mirrors the immuneACCESS table, restricted to in-frame sequences. Some clones are absent from its copies; in checked studies, under half trace to an unresolved V gene, and the reason for the others is unknown. D and trimming were read from the DNA, whereas the V and J calls and clone size are those reported in that table. The sample records about 160,000 clones, roughly 65% of which are singletons. Of the sample, roughly 0.095% falls within the top ten clones.

The receptor was isolated from a man aged 25-40 years with type 1 diabetes. Material for sequencing was naive CD4+ T cells from blood. The cell subset or site label corresponds to: true naive CD4+ T cells. Rearrangement joined TRBV5-1 to TRBJ1-4, and TRBD1 aligns with 7 junction nucleotides. CDR3 protein: CASSTPGQQNEKLFF. Read as DNA, the sequence is TGCGCCAGCAGCACACCGGGACAGCAGAATGAAAAACTGTTTTTT.